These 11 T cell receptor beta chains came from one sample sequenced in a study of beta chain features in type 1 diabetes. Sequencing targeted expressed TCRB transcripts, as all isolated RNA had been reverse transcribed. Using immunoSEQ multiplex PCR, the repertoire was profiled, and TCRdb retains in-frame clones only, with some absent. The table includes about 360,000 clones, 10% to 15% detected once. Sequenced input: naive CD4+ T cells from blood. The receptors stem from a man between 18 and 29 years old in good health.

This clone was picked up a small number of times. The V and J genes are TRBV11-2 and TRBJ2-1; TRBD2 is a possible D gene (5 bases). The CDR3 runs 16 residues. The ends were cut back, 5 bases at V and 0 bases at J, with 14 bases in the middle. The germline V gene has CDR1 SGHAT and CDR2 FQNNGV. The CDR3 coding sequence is TGTGCCAGCAGCGTAGGACTGTTGAGCTCCTACAATGAGCAGTTCTTC. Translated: CASSVGLLSSYNEQFF.

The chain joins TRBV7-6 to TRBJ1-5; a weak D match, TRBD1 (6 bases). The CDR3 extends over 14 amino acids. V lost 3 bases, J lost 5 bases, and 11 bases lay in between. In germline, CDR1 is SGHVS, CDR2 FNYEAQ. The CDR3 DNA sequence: TGTGCCAGCAGCTTGGGGGGGGCCCATCAGCCCCAGCATTTT. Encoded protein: CASSLGGAHQPQHF.

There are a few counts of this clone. The CDR3 DNA reads as TGCGCCAGCAGCCAGGCGACAGGGGGAACTAATGAAAAACTGTTTTTT. It yields the protein CASSQATGGTNEKLFF. The V call is TRBV4-3, the J call TRBJ1-4, with 9 bases that match TRBD1. The CDR3 spans 16 residues. CDR1 is LGHNA, CDR2 YSLEER, per germline. Losses at the gene ends were 3 bases for V and 1 base for J; bases not matched to a gene: 3.

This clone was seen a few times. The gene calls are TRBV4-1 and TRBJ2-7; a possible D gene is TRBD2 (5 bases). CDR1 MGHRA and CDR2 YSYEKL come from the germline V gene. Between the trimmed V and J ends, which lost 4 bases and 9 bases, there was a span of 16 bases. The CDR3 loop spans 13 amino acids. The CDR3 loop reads CASSPTRVPRQYF. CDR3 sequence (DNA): TGCGCCAGCAGCCCCACTAGGGTACCGCGGCAGTACTTC.

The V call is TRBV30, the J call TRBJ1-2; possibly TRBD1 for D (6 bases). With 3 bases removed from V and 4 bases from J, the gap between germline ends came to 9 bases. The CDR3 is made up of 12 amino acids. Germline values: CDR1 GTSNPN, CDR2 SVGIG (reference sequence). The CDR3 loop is CAWRDSFYGYTF. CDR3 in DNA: TGTGCCTGGAGGGACAGCTTCTATGGCTACACCTTC.

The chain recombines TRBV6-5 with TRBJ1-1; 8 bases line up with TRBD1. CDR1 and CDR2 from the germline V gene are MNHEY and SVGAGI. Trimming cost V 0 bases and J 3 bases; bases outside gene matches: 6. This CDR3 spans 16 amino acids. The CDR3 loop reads CASSYSLTGVDTEAFF. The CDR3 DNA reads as TGTGCCAGCAGTTACTCCCTGACAGGGGTGGACACTGAAGCTTTCTTT.

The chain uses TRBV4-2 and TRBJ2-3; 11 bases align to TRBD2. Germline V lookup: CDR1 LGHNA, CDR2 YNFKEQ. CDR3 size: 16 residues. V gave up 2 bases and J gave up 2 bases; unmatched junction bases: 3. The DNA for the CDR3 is TGTGCCAGCAGCCAAAGACTAGCGGGGCTCACAGATACGCAGTATTTT. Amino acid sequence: CASSQRLAGLTDTQYF.

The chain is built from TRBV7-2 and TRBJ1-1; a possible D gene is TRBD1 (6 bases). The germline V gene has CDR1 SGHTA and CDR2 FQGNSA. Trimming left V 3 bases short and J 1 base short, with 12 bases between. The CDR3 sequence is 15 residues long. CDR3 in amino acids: CASSLVAGANTEAFF. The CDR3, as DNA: TGTGCCAGCAGCTTGGTGGCAGGGGCGAACACTGAAGCTTTCTTT.

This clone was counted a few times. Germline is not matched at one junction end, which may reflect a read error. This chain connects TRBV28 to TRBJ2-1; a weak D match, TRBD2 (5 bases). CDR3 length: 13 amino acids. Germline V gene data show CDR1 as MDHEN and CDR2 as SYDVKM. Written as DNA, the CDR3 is TGTGCCAGCATTTTAGAGGGATACAATGAGCAGTTCTTC. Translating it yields CASILEGYNEQFF. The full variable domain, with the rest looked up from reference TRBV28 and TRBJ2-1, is DVKVTQSSRYLVKRTGEKVFLECVQDMDHENMFWYRQDPGLGLRLIYFSYDVKMKEKGDIPEGYSVSREKKERFSLILESASTNQTSMYLCASILEGYNEQFFGPGTRLTVL.

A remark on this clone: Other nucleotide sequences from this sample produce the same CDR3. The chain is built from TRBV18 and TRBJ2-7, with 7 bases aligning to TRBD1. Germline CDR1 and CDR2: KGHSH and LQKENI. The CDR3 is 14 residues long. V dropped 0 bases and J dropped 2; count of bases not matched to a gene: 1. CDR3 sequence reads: CASSPPQGTYEQYF. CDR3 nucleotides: TGTGCCAGCTCACCACCACAGGGGACCTACGAGCAGTACTTC.

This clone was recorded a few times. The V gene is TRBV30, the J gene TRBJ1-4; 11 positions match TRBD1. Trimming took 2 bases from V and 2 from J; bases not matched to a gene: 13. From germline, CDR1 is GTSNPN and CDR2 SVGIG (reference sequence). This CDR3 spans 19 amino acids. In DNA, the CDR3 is TGTGCCTGGAGTACAAACCACGCGGGACAGGGGGGCACTAATGAAAAACTGTTTTTT. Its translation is CAWSTNHAGQGGTNEKLFF.